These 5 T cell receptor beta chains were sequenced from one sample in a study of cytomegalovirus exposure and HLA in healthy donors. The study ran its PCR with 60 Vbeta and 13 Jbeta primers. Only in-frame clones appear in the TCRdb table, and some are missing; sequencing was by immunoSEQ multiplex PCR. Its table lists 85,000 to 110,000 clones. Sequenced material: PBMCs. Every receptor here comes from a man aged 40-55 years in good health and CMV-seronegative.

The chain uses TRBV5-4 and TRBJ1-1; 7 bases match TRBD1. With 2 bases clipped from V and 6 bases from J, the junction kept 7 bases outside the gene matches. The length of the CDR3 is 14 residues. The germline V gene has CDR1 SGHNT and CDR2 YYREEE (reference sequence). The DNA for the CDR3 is TGTGCCAGCAGCTTAGAAAGGGGGCAATCTGAAGCTTTCTTT. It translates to CASSLERGQSEAFF.

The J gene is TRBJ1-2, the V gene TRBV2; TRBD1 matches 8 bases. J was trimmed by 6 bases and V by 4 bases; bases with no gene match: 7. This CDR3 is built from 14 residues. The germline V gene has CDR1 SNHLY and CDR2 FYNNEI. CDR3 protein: CASSGQGAGDGYTF. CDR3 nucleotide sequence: TGTGCCAGCAGTGGCCAGGGGGCGGGCGATGGCTACACCTTC.

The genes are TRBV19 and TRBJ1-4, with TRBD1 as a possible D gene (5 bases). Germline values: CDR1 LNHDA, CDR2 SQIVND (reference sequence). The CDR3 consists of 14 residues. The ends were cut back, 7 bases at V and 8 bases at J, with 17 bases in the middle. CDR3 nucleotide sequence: TGTGCCAGTACTCCAGGCCAGGGAGGAGAAAAACTGTTTTTT. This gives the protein CASTPGQGGEKLFF.

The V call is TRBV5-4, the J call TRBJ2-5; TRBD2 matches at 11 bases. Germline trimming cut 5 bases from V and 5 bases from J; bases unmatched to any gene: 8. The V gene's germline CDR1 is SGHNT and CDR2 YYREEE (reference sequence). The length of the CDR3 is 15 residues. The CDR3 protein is CASSMTSGVGETQYF. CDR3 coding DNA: TGTGCCAGCAGTATGACTAGCGGGGTAGGGGAGACCCAGTACTTC.

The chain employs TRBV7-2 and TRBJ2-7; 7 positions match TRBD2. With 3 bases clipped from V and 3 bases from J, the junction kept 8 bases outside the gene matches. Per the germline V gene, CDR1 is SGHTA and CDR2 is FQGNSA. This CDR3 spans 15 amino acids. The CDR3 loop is CASSFGSGARYEQYF. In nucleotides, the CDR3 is TGTGCCAGCAGCTTTGGAAGCGGGGCCCGCTACGAGCAGTACTTC.